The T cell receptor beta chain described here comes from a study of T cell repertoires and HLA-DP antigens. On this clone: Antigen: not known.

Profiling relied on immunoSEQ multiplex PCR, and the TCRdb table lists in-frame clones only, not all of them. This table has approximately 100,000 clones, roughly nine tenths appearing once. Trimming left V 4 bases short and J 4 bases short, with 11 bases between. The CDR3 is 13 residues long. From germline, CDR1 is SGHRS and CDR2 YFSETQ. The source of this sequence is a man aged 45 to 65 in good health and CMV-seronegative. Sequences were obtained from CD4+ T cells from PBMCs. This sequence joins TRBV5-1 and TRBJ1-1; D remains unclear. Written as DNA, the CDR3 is TGCGCCAGCAGCCGTACAGTAAGCACTGAAGCTTTCTTT. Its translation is CASSRTVSTEAFF.